This T cell receptor (beta chain) was found in a study of spatial heterogeneity in lung cancer. TCRdb passed the 5' RACE reads through MiXCR, listing each CDR3 protein once. The profile shows 110,000 or so distinct CDR3 sequences, under 14% of them singletons. This clonotype was picked up a small number of times. The length of the CDR3 is 13 residues. J lost 4 bases, V lost 8 bases, and 2 bases had no gene match. Germline V lookup: CDR1 MRHNA, CDR2 SNTAGT. Stated time point: blood at routine non-recurrence follow-up after resection. The sequenced sample was PBMCs, obtained at follow-up. The origin of this receptor is a female donor with early-stage non-small cell lung cancer. This chain links TRBV6-4 with TRBJ2-2; 9 bases fit TRBD2. CDR3 DNA: TGTGCCAGCGGGACTAGCAGCACCGGGGAGCTGTTTTTT. Protein sequence: CASGTSSTGELFF.